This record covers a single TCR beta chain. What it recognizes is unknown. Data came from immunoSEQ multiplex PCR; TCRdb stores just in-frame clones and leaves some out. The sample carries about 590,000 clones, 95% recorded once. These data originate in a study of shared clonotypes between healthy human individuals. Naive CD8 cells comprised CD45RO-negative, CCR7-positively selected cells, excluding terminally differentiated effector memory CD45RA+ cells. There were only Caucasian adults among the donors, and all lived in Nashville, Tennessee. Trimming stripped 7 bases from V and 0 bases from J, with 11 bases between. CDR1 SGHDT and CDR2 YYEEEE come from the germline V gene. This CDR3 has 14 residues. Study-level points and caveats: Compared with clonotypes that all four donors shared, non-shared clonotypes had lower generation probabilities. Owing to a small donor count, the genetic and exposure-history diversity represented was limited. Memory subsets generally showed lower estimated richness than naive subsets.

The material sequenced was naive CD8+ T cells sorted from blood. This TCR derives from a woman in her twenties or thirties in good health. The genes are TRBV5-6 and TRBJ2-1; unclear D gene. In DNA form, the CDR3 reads TGTGCCAGCGCGCACTACAGCTCCTACAATGAGCAGTTCTTC. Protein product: CASAHYSSYNEQFF. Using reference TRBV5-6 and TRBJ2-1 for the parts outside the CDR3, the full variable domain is DAGVTQSPTHLIKTRGQQVTLRCSPKSGHDTVSWYQQALGQGPQFIFQYYEEEERQRGNFPDRFSGHQFPNYSSELNVNALLLGDSALYLCASAHYSSYNEQFFGPGTRLTVL.